This is a list of T cell receptor beta chains from one sample in a study of a mutant IDH1 vaccine in newly diagnosed glioma. This table comes from immunoSEQ multiplex PCR, and its TCRdb copy is limited to in-frame clones, with some not included. The sample consists of 50,000 to 60,000 clones, about 91% of them appearing once. For these TCRs, the target antigens are not known. Source: PBMCs, taken from a glioma patient whose treatment included an IDH1 peptide vaccine. The receptors shown here come from a man aged 50-59 years with glioma. Both conserved end residues are part of each CDR3. Each record gives: J gene, clone size, D gene, V gene, CDR3 DNA, CDR3 protein. D genes are given only for firm matches. Clone sizes are given selectively: once, few, many, or a class where the clone is expanded.

TRBJ1-4 . . TRBV29-1 TGCAGCGTCAGGGCTCCTAATGAAAAACTGTTTTTT CSVRAPNEKLFF
TRBJ1-6 . . TRBV14 TGTGCCAGCAGCCAGATCCAAGGGGCGTATAATTCACCCCTCCACTTT CASSQIQGAYNSPLHF
TRBJ2-7 . . TRBV6-4 TGTGCCAGCAATACATCCGAGCAGTACTTC CASNTSEQYF
TRBJ1-2 . . TRBV7-9 TGTGCCAGCAGCGGAAGGAGCGGCTACACCTTC CASSGRSGYTF
TRBJ2-5 . TRBD2 TRBV29-1 TGCAGCGTTGAAGGCCTAGCGGGGACGTACCAAGAGACCCAGTACTTC CSVEGLAGTYQETQYF
TRBJ2-1 . . TRBV4-2 TGTGCCAGCAGCACGACACGTAGCAATGAGCAGTTCTTC CASSTTRSNEQFF
TRBJ2-7 medium-sized TRBD1 TRBV7-6 TGTGCCAGCAGCTCCCGTTCAGGGGGCCTCGAGCAGTACTTC CASSSRSGGLEQYF
TRBJ2-7 . . TRBV30 TGTGCCTGGGGCGCCGGGGGGCCCTACGAGCAGTACTTC CAWGAGGPYEQYF
TRBJ1-2 . . TRBV7-9 TGTGCCAGCAGCTTATCAGAGCGCCCGTATGGCTACACCTTC CASSLSERPYGYTF
TRBJ2-4 once . TRBV27 TGTGCCAGCAGTTTAGCCTCCGCCAAAAACATTCAGTACTTC CASSLASAKNIQYF
TRBJ1-6 . TRBD1 TRBV2 TGTGCCAGCAGAGTGAGGGGACAGGGGAGCTCCTATAATTCACCCCTCCACTTT CASRVRGQGSSYNSPLHF
TRBJ1-4 once TRBD1 TRBV25-1 TGTGCCAGCAGTGTTCCCAGGACAGGGACTAATGAAAAACTGTTTTTT CASSVPRTGTNEKLFF
TRBJ1-2 . . TRBV21-1 TGTGCCAGCAGCAAACCGGGGGCGAAAGTTAAGACTGGCCGCTACACCTTC CASSKPGAKVKTGRYTF
TRBJ1-2 . . TRBV18 TGTGCCAGCTCACCACAAATCGGGGATGGCTACACCTTC CASSPQIGDGYTF
TRBJ1-2 . TRBD1 TRBV5-4 TGTGCCAGCAGCCAAGGACAGGCCCCTGGCTACACCTTC CASSQGQAPGYTF
TRBJ1-1 . . TRBV19 TGTGCCAGTACGTCTGGTTTTACTGAAGCTTTCTTT CASTSGFTEAFF
TRBJ2-7 . TRBD1 TRBV6-4 TGTGCCAGCAGTGACCCCTTCGGACAGGGGAGCTCCTACGAGCAGTACTTC CASSDPFGQGSSYEQYF
TRBJ1-4 few . TRBV7-2 TGTGCCAGCAGCCACCAGACAGGTCCCAATGAAAAACTGTTTTTT CASSHQTGPNEKLFF
TRBJ2-6 . TRBD1 TRBV11-2 TGTGCCAGCAGAAACAGGGGGCAAGTCTCTGGGGCCAACGTCCTGACTTTC CASRNRGQVSGANVLTF
TRBJ2-3 . . TRBV29-1 TGCAGCGTTGACGGGTCAGGCGGAAACACAGATACGCAGTATTTT CSVDGSGGNTDTQYF
TRBJ2-6 . . TRBV5-1 TGCGCCAGCAGCCGCAGGGGCTCGGGGGCCAACGTCCTGACTTTC CASSRRGSGANVLTF
TRBJ1-1 . . TRBV29-1 TGCAGCGTTGTAGTGACGGTGAACACTGAAGCTTTCTTT CSVVVTVNTEAFF
TRBJ2-1 . TRBD2 TRBV4-1 TGCGCCAGCAGCCAAGATAGGCCAGCGGGAGACAATGAGCAGTTCTTC CASSQDRPAGDNEQFF
TRBJ2-7 . . TRBV7-8 TGTGCCAGCAGCTTACTTAGACCGGTGAGCGAGCAGTACTTC CASSLLRPVSEQYF
TRBJ2-3 . TRBD2 TRBV4-2 TGTGCCAGCAGCCAAGGAGGGGCGGGAGCAGATACGCAGTATTTT CASSQGGAGADTQYF
TRBJ2-2 . . TRBV6-1 TGTGCCAGCAGTGAATCATTTAACACCGGGGAGCTGTTTTTT CASSESFNTGELFF
TRBJ2-7 few TRBD1 TRBV7-2 TGTGCCAGCAGCCCCAGCGGGACAGGGCTCACCTACGAGCAGTACTTC CASSPSGTGLTYEQYF
TRBJ2-7 . . TRBV6-5 TGTGCCAGCAGTTACGGAGTGCGCTCCTACGAGCAGTACTTC CASSYGVRSYEQYF
TRBJ2-4 . . TRBV30 TGTGCCTCCGCTGGTCTAGCCAAAAACATTCAGTACTTC CASAGLAKNIQYF
TRBJ2-2 . . TRBV9 TGTGCCAGCAGCGTAGTCGCCAATAAGGGGGAGCTGTTTTTT CASSVVANKGELFF
TRBJ2-3 . . TRBV4-2 TGTGCCAGCAGGGGACCCCCGGCCGATACGCAGTATTTT CASRGPPADTQYF
TRBJ2-1 . . TRBV19 TGTGCCAGTAGTTTTGGGGGACTGGCGAATGAGCAGTTCTTC CASSFGGLANEQFF
TRBJ2-7 . . TRBV5-1 TGCGCCAGCAGCTTGGTAGTTTTACCCTACGAGCAGTACTTC CASSLVVLPYEQYF
TRBJ1-4 . . TRBV7-2 TGTGCCAGCAGCGTTGAACTGAGGAATGAAAAACTGTTTTTT CASSVELRNEKLFF
TRBJ1-2 . TRBD1 TRBV5-1 TGCGCCAGCAGCTCGGACAGGGGTGGCGGCTACACCTTC CASSSDRGGGYTF
TRBJ2-5 . TRBD1 TRBV2 TGTGCCAGCAGAATGGACAGGCAAGAGACCCAGTACTTC CASRMDRQETQYF
TRBJ1-2 . TRBD1 TRBV27 TGTGCCAGCAGCCGGGACAGGGGTCGATATGGCTACACCTTC CASSRDRGRYGYTF
TRBJ1-1 once . TRBV10-2 TGCGCCAGCAGTGGAAGGAACACTGAAGCTTTCTTT CASSGRNTEAFF
TRBJ1-4 . TRBD1 TRBV5-1 TGCGCCAGCAGCTTGGACGGGACAGGGTATGAAAAACTGTTTTTT CASSLDGTGYEKLFF
TRBJ2-1 . TRBD2 TRBV7-7 TGTGCTAGCAGCCCCACTAGCGGGAGCAACAATGAGCAGTTCTTC CASSPTSGSNNEQFF
TRBJ1-1 . . TRBV6-4 TGTGCCAGCAGTGACTCGGCGGGCACTGAAGCTTTCTTT CASSDSAGTEAFF
TRBJ2-7 . . TRBV27 TGTGCCAGCAGTTTATCTGGGGAAGCTCCTCATTACTACGAGCAGTACTTC CASSLSGEAPHYYEQYF
TRBJ1-1 . . TRBV5-4 TGTGCCAGCAGCTTGGTCACCGCGGAGGACACTGAAGCTTTCTTT CASSLVTAEDTEAFF
TRBJ2-3 . TRBD2 TRBV11-3 TGTGCCAGCAGCTCCGGACTAGCGGGAGGGAGTAGCACAGATACGCAGTATTTT CASSSGLAGGSSTDTQYF
TRBJ1-4 . . TRBV7-8 TGTGCCAGCAGCCCCCAGCTTATAGTTAATGAAAAACTGTTTTTT CASSPQLIVNEKLFF
TRBJ2-2 . TRBD1 TRBV5-5 TGTGCCAGCAGCGCACGAGGGGACAGCAACACCGGGGAGCTGTTTTTT CASSARGDSNTGELFF
TRBJ1-5 . TRBD1 TRBV18 TGTGCCAGCTCACCCCCGGGACAGTTAAATCAGCCCCAGCATTTT CASSPPGQLNQPQHF
TRBJ2-3 . TRBD2 TRBV4-1 TGCGCCAGCATGCGATTAGCGGGAGGGTACACAGATACGCAGTATTTT CASMRLAGGYTDTQYF
TRBJ2-3 . . TRBV9 TGTGCCAGCAGCGTAGTGGCTAGTCTGGATACGCAGTATTTT CASSVVASLDTQYF
TRBJ1-1 once . TRBV5-8 TGTGCCAGCAGCTTGGCCTGGGGAGACACCCAGAACACTGAAGCTTTCTTT CASSLAWGDTQNTEAFF
TRBJ1-2 once TRBD1 TRBV30 TGTGCCTGGAGTCAGTCGGACAGGGAAGTTCGTGGCTACACCTTC CAWSQSDREVRGYTF
TRBJ2-3 . . TRBV2 TGTGCCAGCAGCATGACAATTCCCGCCACAGATACGCAGTATTTT CASSMTIPATDTQYF
TRBJ1-1 . TRBD1 TRBV7-6 TGTGCCAGCAGCCTTGGACAGGGCTTCACTGAAGCTTTCTTT CASSLGQGFTEAFF
TRBJ2-7 . TRBD2 TRBV19 TGTGCCAGTAGCCCGGGACTAGCGGGGGGCGGGGGTTACGAGCAGTACTTC CASSPGLAGGGGYEQYF
TRBJ1-1 few . TRBV29-1 TGCAGCGTTGATGCGGGACTGGGGAACACTGAAGCTTTCTTT CSVDAGLGNTEAFF
TRBJ1-6 . . TRBV5-6 TGTGCCAGCAGCTGGCCCGGTCTTAATTCACCCCTCCACTTT CASSWPGLNSPLHF
TRBJ2-7 . . TRBV6-6 TGTGCCAGCACCCCGCCCGACAGAACCTACGAGCAGTACTTC CASTPPDRTYEQYF
TRBJ1-4 . . TRBV6-6 TGTGCCAGCACCAGTCCAACTAATGAAAAACTGTTTTTT CASTSPTNEKLFF
TRBJ2-3 . TRBD2 TRBV29-1 TGCAGCGCACGAGCGGGAGGGGTCACAGATACGCAGTATTTT CSARAGGVTDTQYF